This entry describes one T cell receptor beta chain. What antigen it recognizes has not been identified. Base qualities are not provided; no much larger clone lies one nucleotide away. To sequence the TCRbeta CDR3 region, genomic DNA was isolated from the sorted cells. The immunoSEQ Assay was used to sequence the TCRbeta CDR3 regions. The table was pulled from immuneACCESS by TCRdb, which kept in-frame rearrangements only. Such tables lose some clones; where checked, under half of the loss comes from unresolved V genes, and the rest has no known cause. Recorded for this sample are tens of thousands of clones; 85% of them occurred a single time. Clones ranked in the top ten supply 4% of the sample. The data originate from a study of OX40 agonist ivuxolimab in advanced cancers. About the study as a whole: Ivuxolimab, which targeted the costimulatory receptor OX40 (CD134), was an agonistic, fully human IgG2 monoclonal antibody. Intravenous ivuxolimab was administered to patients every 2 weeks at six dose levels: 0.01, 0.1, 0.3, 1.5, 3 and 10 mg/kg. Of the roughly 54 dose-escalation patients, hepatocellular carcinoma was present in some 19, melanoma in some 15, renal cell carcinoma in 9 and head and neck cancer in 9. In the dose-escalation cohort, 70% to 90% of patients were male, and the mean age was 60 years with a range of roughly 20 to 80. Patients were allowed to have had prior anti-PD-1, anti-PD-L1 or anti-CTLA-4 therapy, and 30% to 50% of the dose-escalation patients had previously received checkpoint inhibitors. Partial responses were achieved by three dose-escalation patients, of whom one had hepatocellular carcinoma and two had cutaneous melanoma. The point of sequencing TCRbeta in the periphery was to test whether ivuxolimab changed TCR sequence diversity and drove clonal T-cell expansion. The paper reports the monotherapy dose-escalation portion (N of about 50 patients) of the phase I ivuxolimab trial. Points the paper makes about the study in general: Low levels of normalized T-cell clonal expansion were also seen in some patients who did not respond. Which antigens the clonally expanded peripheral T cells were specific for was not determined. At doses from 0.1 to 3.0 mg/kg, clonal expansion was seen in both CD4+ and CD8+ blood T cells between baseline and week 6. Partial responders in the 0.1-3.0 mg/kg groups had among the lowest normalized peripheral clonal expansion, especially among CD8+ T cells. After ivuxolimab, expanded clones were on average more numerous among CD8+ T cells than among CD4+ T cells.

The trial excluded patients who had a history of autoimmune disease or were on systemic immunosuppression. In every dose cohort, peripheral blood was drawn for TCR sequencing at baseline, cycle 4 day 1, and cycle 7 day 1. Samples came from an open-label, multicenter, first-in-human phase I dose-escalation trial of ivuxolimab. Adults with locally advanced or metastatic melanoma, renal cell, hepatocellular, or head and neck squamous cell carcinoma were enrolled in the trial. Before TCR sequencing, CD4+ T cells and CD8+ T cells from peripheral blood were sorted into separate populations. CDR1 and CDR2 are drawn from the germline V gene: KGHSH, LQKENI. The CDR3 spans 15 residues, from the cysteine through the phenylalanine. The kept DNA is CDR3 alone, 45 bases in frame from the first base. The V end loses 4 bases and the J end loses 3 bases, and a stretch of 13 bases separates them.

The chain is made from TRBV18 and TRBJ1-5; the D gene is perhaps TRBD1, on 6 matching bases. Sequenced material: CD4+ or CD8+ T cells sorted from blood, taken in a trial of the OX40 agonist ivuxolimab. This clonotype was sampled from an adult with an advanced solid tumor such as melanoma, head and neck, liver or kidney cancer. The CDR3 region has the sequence CASSLLGQINQPQHF. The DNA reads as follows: TGTGCCAGCTCACTCCTTGGACAGATCAATCAGCCCCAGCATTTT.